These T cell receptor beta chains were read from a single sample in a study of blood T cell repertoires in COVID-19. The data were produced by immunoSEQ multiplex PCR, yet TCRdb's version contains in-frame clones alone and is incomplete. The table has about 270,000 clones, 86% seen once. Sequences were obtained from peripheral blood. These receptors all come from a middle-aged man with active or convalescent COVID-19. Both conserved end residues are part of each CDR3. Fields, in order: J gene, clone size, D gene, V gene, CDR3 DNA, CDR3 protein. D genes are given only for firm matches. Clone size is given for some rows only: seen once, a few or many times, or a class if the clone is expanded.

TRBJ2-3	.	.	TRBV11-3	TGTGCCAGCAGCTTAAATCGGGATACGCAGTATTTT	CASSLNRDTQYF
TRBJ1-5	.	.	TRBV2	TGTGCCAGCAGTGTTCTGGGGGCTAGGGGCAATCAGCCCCAGCATTTT	CASSVLGARGNQPQHF
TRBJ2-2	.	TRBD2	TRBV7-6	TGTGCCAGCAGCTTGGCGGGAGGCCGGACCGGGGAGCTGTTTTTT	CASSLAGGRTGELFF
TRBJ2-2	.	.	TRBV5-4	TGTGCCAGCATCCCGCCAGGGAACACCGGGGAGCTGTTTTTT	CASIPPGNTGELFF
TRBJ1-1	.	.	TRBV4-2	TGTGCCAGCAGCCAAGACGTACAGGAGAAGAACACTGAAGCTTTCTTT	CASSQDVQEKNTEAFF
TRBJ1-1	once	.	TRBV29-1	TGCAGCGTTCTCCGGTGGAACACTGAAGCTTTCTTT	CSVLRWNTEAFF
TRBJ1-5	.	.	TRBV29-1	TGCAGCGTTGCTTCGGGGTTGGATCAGCCCCAGCATTTT	CSVASGLDQPQHF
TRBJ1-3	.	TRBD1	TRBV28	TGTGCCAGCAGTTTAGGAGGACAGGGAGGAAACACCATATATTTT	CASSLGGQGGNTIYF
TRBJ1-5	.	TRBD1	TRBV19	TGTGCCAGTAGTTACTACAGGGGGAACAATCAGCCCCAGCATTTT	CASSYYRGNNQPQHF
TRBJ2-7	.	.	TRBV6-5	TGTGCCAGCTTGCAAGGGGACATAGCCTACGAGCAGTACTTC	CASLQGDIAYEQYF
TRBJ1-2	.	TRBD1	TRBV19	TGTGCCAGTAGTATCGGGACAGGGGTTGGCTACACCTTC	CASSIGTGVGYTF
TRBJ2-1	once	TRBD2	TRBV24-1	TGTGCCACCAGTGATTGGACTAGCGGGAGGGGTGAGCAGTTCTTC	CATSDWTSGRGEQFF
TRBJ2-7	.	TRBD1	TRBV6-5	TGTGCCAGCAGTAGGGACAGGGACTACGAGCAGTACTTC	CASSRDRDYEQYF
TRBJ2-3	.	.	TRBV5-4	TGTGCCAGCAGCTTAGGAGCGGGCACAGATACGCAGTATTTT	CASSLGAGTDTQYF
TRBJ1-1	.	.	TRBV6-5	TGTGCCAGCAGTTACGTCGGGGGTGGAACTGAAGCTTTCTTT	CASSYVGGGTEAFF
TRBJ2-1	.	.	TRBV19	TGTGCCAGTAGTATCCTGAGACAGTCCTCCTACAATGAGCAGTTCTTC	CASSILRQSSYNEQFF
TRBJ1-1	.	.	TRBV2	TGTGCCAGCAGCGGGCGGGTCATGAACACTGAAGCTTTCTTT	CASSGRVMNTEAFF
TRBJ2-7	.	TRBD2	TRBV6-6	TGTGCCAGCAGACCGACTAGCGGGGCAAGCTCCTACGAGCAGTACTTC	CASRPTSGASSYEQYF
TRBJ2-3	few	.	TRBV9	TGTGCCAGCAGCTCCCCAGGGGCCCCCACAGATACGCAGTATTTT	CASSSPGAPTDTQYF
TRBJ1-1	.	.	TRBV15	TGTGCCACCAGCAGAGAGCCGGGGGATCGTACTGGGGCTTTCTTT	CATSREPGDRTGAFF
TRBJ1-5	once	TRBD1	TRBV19	TGTGCCAGCGGTGGGACAGGGGCAAATCAGCCCCAGCATTTT	CASGGTGANQPQHF
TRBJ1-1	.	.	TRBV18	TGTGCCAGCTCACCCCGGGGGTCGCGGACTGTTGAAGCTTTCTTT	CASSPRGSRTVEAFF
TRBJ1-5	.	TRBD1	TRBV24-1	TGTGCCACCAGTGATCCGGGACAGGGCCCCAATCAGCCCCAGCATTTT	CATSDPGQGPNQPQHF
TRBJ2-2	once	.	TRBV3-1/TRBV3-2	TGTGCCAGCAGCCTCCGGAGCGGCGGGGAGCTGTTTTTT	CASSLRSGGELFF
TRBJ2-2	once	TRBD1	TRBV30	TGTGCCTGGAAGCCGACGGACAGGGTGAACACCGGGGAGCTGTTTTTT	CAWKPTDRVNTGELFF
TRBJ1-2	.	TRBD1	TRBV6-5	TGTGCCAGCAGCACAGGGGAATTACGGGGCTACACCTTC	CASSTGELRGYTF
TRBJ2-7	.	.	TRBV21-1	TGTGCCAGCAGCAAAGGCGAGTGCGAGCAGTACTTC	CASSKGECEQYF
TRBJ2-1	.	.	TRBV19	TGTGCCAGTAGTATTGCCCGGGGCTACAATGAGCAGTTCTTC	CASSIARGYNEQFF
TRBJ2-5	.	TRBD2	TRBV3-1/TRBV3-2	TGTGCCAGCAGCCAAGATCGGGGCGGGAGGATAGTGGAGACCCAGTACTTC	CASSQDRGGRIVETQYF
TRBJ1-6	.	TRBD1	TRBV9	TGTGCCAGCAGCCCCAACGACAGGGCTTATAATTCACCCCTCCACTTT	CASSPNDRAYNSPLHF
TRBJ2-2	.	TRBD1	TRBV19	TGTGCCAGTAGTATCTGGACAGGGGGGACCGGGGAGCTGTTTTTT	CASSIWTGGTGELFF
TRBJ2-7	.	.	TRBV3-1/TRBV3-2	TGTGCCAGCAGCCAACATCCGGGATCGAGCTCCTACGAGCAGTACTTC	CASSQHPGSSSYEQYF
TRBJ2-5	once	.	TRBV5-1	TGCGCCAGCAGCATCGACACTCAAGAGACCCAGTACTTC	CASSIDTQETQYF
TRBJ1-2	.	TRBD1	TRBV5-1	TGCGCCAGCAGCGTCGGGACAGGGGAAGGCTACACCTTC	CASSVGTGEGYTF
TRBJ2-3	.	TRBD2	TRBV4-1	TGCGCCAGCAGCCGGGGACTAGCGGGAGCGTACAGCACAGATACGCAGTATTTT	CASSRGLAGAYSTDTQYF
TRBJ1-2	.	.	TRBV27	TGTGCCAGCAGTTTATGGGGGGGTGGTGGCTACACCTTC	CASSLWGGGGYTF
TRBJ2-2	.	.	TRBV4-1	TGCGCCAGCAGCTTCCCGTCCCACAGGGCCAACACCGGGGAGCTGTTTTTT	CASSFPSHRANTGELFF
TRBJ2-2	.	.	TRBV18	TGTGCCAGCTCACAGGACACCCTCACCGGGGAGCTGTTTTTT	CASSQDTLTGELFF
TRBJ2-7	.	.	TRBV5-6	TGTGCCAGCAGTCAGGGAAAACCCTCCTACGAGCAGTACTTC	CASSQGKPSYEQYF
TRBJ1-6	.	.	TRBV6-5	TGTGCCAGCAGGACGGGGGGGTGGGATTCACCCCTCCACTTT	CASRTGGWDSPLHF